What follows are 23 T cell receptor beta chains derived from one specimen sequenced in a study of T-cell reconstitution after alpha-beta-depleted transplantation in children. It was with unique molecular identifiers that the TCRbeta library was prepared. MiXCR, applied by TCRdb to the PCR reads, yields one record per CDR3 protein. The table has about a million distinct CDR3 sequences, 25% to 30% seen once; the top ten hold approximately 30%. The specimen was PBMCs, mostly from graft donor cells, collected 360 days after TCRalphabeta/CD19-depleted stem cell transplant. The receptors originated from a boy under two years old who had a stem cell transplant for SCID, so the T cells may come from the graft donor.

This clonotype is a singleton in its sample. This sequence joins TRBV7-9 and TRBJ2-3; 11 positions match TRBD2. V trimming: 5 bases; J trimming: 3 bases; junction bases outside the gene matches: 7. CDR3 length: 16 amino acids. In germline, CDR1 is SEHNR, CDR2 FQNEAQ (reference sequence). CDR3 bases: TGTGCCAGCAGCGTACTAGCGGGGGAGCTGACAGATACGCAGTATTTT. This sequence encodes CASSVLAGELTDTQYF.

In nucleotides, the CDR3 is TGTGCCAGCAGCCCGGGAAGATCGGTGGAGACCCAGTACTTC. Amino acid sequence: CASSPGRSVETQYF. The chain links TRBV13 to TRBJ2-5; TRBD2 might be the D (5 bases). The CDR3 runs to 14 residues. The germline V gene encodes CDR1 PRHDT and CDR2 FYEKMQ (reference sequence). The V and J ends lost 5 bases and 5 bases respectively, with 15 bases between them.

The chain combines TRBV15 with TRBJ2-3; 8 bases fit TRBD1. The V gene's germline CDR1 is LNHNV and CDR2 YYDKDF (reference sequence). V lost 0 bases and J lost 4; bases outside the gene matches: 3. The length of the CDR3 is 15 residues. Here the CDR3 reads CATSRDGQGADTQYF. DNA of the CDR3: TGTGCCACCAGCAGAGATGGACAGGGTGCAGATACGCAGTATTTT.

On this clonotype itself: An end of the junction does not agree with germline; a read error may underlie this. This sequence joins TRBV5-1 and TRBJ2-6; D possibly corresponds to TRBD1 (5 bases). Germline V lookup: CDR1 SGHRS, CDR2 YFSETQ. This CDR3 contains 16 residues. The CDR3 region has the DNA TGCGCCAGCAGCTTGGCTTATCGGTCTGGGGCCAACGTCCTGACCTTC. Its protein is CASSLAYRSGANVLTF.

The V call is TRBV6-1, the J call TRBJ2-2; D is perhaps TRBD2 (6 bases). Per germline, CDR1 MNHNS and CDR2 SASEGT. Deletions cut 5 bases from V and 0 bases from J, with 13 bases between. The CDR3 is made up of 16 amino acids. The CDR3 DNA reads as TGTGCCAGCAGTATCCTCTGGGGGGCGAACACCGGGGAGCTGTTTTTT. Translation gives CASSILWGANTGELFF.

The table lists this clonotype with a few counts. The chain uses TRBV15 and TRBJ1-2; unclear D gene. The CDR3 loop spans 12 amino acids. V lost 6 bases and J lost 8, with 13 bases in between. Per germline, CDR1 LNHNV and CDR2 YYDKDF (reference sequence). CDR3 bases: TGTGCCACCAGTAAGAATTCCTGGGGCTACACCTTC. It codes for CATSKNSWGYTF.

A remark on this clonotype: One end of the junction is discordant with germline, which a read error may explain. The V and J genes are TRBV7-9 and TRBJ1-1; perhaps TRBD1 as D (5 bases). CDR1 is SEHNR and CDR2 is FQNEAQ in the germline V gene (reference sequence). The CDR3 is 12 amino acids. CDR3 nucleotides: TGTGCCAGCAGCTTCGGGGCGGACTGGGGGGACTTT. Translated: CASSFGADWGDF.

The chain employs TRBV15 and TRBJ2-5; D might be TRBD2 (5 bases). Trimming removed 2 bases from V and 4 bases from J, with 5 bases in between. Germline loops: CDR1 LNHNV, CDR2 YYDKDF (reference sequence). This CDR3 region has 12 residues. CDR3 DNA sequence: TGTGCCACCAGCAGACTAGCAGAGACCCAGTACTTC. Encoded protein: CATSRLAETQYF.

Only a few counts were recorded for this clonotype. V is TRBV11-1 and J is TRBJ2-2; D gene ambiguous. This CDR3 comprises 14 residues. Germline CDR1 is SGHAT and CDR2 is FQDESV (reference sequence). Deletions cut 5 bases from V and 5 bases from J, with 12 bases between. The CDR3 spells CASSARTETGELFF. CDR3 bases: TGTGCCAGCAGCGCTAGGACGGAAACCGGGGAGCTGTTTTTT.

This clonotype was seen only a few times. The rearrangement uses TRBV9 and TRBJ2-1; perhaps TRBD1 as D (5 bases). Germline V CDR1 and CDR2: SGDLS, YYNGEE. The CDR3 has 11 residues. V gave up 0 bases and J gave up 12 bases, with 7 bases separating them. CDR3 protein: CASSVGGTQFF. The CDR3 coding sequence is TGTGCCAGCAGCGTAGGGGGCACGCAGTTCTTC.

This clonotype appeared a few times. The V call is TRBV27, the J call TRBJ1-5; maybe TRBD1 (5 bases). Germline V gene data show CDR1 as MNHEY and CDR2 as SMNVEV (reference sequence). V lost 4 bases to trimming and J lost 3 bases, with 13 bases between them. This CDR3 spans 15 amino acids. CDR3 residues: CASSSEGRLNQPQHF. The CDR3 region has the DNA TGTGCCAGCAGTTCCGAGGGACGGCTCAATCAGCCCCAGCATTTT.

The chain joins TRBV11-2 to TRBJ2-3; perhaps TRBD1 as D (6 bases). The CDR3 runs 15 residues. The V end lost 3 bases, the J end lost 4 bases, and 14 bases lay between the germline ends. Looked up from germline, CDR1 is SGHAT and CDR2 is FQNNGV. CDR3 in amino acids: CASSFWGQVSDTQYF. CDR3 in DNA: TGTGCCAGCAGCTTCTGGGGGCAAGTATCAGATACGCAGTATTTT.

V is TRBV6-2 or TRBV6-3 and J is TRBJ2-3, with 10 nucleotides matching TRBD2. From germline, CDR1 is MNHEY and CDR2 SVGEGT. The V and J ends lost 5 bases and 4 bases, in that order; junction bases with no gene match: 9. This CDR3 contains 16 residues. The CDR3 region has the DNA TGTGCCAGCAGTGGAGGACTAGCGGAGGACGCAGATACGCAGTATTTT. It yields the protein CASSGGLAEDADTQYF.

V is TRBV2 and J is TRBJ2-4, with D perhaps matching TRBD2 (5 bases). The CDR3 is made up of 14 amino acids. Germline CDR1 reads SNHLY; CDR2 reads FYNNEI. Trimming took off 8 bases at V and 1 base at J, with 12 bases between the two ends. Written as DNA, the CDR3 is TGTGCCAGCCTTAGCGATTCGGCCAAAAACATTCAGTACTTC. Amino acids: CASLSDSAKNIQYF. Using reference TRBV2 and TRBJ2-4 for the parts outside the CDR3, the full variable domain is EPEVTQTPSHQVTQMGQEVILRCVPISNHLYFYWYRQILGQKVEFLVSFYNNEISEKSEIFDDQFSVERPDGSNFTLKIRSTKLEDSAMYFCASLSDSAKNIQYFGAGTRLSVL.

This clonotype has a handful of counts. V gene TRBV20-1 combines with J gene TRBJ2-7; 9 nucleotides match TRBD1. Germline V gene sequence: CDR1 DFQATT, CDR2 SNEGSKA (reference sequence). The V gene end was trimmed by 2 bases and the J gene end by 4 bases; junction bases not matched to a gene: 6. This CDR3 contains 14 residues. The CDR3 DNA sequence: TGCAGTGCTAGAAGACAGGGGGTAGGGTACGAGCAGTACTTC. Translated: CSARRQGVGYEQYF.

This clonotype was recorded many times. This CDR3 is CASSLSPAEIDYEQYF. CDR3 nucleotides: TGCGCCAGCAGCTTGTCACCGGCAGAGATTGACTACGAGCAGTACTTC. The chain uses TRBV5-1 and TRBJ2-7; D remains unclear. Per the germline V gene, CDR1 is SGHRS and CDR2 is YFSETQ. The CDR3 is made up of 16 amino acids. The ends were cut back, 1 base at V and 3 bases at J, with 17 bases in the middle.

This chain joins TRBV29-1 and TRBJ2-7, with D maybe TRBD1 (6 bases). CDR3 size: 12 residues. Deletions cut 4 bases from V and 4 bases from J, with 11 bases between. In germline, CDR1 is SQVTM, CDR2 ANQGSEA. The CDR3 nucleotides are TGCAGCGTTGTGGACAGAGGATACGAGCAGTACTTC. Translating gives CSVVDRGYEQYF.

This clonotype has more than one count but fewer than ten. The CDR3 DNA follows: TGTGCCAGTAGTATAGATGCAGGGACCGGGGAGCTGTTTTTT. This gives the protein CASSIDAGTGELFF. This chain joins TRBV19 and TRBJ2-2; TRBD1 is a possible D gene (5 bases). The CDR3 totals 14 residues. Trimming left V 0 bases short and J 5 bases short, with 7 bases between. Germline-derived CDR1 and CDR2 are LNHDA and SQIVND (reference sequence).

The CDR3 coding sequence is TGTGCCACCAGCACTTCCGGGGGGTTCGAGCAGTACTTC. Residues: CATSTSGGFEQYF. V usage is TRBV15 and J usage is TRBJ2-7, with 7 bases fitting TRBD2. J lost 6 bases, V lost 4 bases, and 6 bases had no gene match. Germline V gene data show CDR1 as LNHNV and CDR2 as YYDKDF (reference sequence). The CDR3 sequence is 13 residues long.

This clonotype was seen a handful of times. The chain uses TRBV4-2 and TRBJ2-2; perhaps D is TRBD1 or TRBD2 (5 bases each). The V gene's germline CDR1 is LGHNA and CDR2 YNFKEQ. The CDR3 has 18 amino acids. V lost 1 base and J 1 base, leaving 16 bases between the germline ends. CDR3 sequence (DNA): TGTGCCAGCAGCCAAGTTCGTGGGGGACGAAGGAACACCGGGGAGCTGTTTTTT. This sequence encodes CASSQVRGGRRNTGELFF.

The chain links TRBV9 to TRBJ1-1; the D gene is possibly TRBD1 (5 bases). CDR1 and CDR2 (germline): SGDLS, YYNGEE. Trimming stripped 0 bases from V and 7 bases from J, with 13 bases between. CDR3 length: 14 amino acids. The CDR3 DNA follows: TGTGCCAGCAGCGTAGGGGGGGGTATCGGTGAAGCTTTCTTT. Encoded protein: CASSVGGGIGEAFF.

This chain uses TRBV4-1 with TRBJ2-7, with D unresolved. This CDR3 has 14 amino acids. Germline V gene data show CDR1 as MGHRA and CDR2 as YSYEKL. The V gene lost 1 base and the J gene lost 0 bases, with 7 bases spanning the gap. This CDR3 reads CASSQVVLSYEQYF. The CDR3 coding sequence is TGCGCCAGCAGCCAAGTGGTACTCTCCTACGAGCAGTACTTC.

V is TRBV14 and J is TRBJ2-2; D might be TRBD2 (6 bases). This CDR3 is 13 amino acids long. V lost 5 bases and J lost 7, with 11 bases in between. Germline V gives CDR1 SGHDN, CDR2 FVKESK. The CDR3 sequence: CASSLRGHGELFF. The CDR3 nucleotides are TGTGCCAGCAGCTTGCGGGGTCACGGGGAGCTGTTTTTT.